Sequencing of this T cell receptor beta chain was carried out in a study of T-cell reconstitution after alpha-beta-depleted transplantation in children. Study-wide results and caveats: Most T-cell counts and diversity one year after the transplant came from T cells that were newly produced.

Preparation of the TCRbeta library was carried out with unique molecular identifiers. Each CDR3 protein is one row after TCRdb ran MiXCR on the PCR reads. The data show a few hundred thousand distinct CDR3 sequences, 10% to 15% seen once. This clonotype was observed a few times. Its antigen is currently unknown. The sequence derives from a male patient between 10 and 17 years old who had a stem cell transplant for acute myeloid leukemia, so the T cells may come from the graft donor. The sample in question was PBMCs, mostly from graft donor cells, obtained 360 days after TCRalphabeta/CD19-depleted stem cell transplant.

CDR3 amino acids: CASSVAITSLKFEQYF. DNA for the CDR3: TGTGCCAGCAGCGTAGCAATAACTAGCCTTAAGTTCGAGCAGTACTTC. This chain joins TRBV9 and TRBJ2-7; D perhaps matches TRBD2 (6 bases). CDR3 length equals 16 residues. The germline V gene has CDR1 SGDLS and CDR2 YYNGEE. Trimming took off 0 bases at V and 6 bases at J, with 19 bases between the two ends.